This T cell receptor (beta chain) appears in the sequencing data of a study of CD8+CD57+ T cells in acquired aplastic anemia. Study overall: The DNA of sorted CD4+ and CD8+ cells averaged roughly 3.2 ug. CD4+ cells from healthy donors averaged approximately 11 million reads.

TCR beta VDJ and CDR3 were profiled, and genomic DNA was the template. TCRdb reanalysed the reads using MiXCR and keeps one entry per CDR3 protein. The sample lists a few hundred thousand distinct CDR3 sequences; 60% to 80% were seen once. The germline CDR1 and CDR2 sequences are SGHKS and YYEKEE (reference sequence). CDR3 length: 17 amino acids. Turning to this clonotype: An end of the junction differs from the germline gene, which may be a read error.

This sequence joins TRBV5-5 and TRBJ2-7; TRBD2 matches 12 bases. The specimen was sorted CD4+, CD8+, or CD8+CD57+ T cells (not recorded which) from PBMCs. This sequence was found in a human donor in good health, serving as a control. The DNA for the CDR3 is TGCGCCAGCAGGTCGACAGCGCCTAGCGGGGGGGCCTACGAGCAGTACTTC. Protein sequence: CASRSTAPSGGAYEQYF.